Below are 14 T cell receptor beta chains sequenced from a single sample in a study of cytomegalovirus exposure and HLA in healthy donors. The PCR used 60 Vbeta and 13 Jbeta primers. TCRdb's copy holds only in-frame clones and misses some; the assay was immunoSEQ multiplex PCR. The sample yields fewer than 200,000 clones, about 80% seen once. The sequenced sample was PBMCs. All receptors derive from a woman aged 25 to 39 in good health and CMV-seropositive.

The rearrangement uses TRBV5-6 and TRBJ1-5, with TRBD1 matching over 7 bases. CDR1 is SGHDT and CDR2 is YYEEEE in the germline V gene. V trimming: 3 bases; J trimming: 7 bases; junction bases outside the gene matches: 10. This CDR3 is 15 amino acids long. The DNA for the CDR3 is TGTGCCAGCAGCTCCCGCCCGACAGGGCACCAGCCCCAGCATTTT. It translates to CASSSRPTGHQPQHF.

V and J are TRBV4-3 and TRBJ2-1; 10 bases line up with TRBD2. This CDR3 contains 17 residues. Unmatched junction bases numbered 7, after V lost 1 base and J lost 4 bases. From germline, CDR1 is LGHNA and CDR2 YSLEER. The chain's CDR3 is CASSQVTGTSAYNEQFF. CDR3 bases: TGCGCCAGCAGCCAAGTTACCGGGACTAGCGCTTACAATGAGCAGTTCTTC.

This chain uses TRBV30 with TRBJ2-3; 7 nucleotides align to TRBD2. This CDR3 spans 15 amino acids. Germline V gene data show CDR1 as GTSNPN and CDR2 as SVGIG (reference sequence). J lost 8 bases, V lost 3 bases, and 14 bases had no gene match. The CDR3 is CAWSRGRGETSTQYF. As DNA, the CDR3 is TGTGCCTGGAGCCGGGGGAGGGGCGAGACCTCTACGCAGTATTTT.

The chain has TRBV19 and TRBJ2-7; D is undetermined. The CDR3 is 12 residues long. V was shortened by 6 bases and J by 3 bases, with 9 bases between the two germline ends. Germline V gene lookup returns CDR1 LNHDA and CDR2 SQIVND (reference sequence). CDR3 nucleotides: TGTGCCAGTAGGTCAGATGGCTACGAGCAGTACTTC. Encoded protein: CASRSDGYEQYF.

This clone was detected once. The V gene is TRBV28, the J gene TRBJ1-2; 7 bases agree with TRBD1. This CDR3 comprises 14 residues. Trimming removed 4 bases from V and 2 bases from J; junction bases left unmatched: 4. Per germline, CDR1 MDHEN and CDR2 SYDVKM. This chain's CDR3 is CASSSPQGNYGYTF. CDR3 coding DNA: TGTGCCAGCAGTTCACCACAGGGGAACTATGGCTACACCTTC.

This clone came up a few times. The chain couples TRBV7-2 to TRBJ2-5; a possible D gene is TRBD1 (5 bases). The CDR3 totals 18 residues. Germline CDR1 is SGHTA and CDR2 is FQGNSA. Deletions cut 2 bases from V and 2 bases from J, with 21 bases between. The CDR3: CASSLLSWWQGVQETQYF. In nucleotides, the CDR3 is TGTGCCAGCAGCTTATTGTCGTGGTGGCAGGGTGTACAAGAGACCCAGTACTTC.

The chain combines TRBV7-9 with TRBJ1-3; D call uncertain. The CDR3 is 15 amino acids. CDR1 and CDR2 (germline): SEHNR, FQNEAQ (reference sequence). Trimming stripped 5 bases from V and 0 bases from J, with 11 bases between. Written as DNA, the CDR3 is TGTGCCAGCAGCCCTCAACCGGTCTCTGGAAACACCATATATTTT. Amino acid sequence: CASSPQPVSGNTIYF.

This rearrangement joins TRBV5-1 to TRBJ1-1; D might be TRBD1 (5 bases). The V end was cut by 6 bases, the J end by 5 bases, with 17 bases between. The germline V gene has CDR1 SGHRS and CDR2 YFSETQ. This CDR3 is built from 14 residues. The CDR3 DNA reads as TGCGCCAGCACCAAGAAGGGGCGTGGGACTGAAGCTTTCTTT. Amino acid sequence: CASTKKGRGTEAFF.

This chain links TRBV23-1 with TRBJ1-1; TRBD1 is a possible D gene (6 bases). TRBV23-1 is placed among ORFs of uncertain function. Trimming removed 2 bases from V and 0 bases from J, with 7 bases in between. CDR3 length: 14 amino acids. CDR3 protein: CASSQDRLNTEAFF. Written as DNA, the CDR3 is TGCGCCAGCAGTCAAGACAGGCTGAACACTGAAGCTTTCTTT.

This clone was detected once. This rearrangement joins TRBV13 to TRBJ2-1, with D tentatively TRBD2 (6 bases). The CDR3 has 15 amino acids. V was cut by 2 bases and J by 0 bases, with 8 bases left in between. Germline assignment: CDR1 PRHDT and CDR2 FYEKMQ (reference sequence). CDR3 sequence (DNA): TGTGCCAGCAGCTTAACGGGAGCCTCCTACAATGAGCAGTTCTTC. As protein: CASSLTGASYNEQFF.

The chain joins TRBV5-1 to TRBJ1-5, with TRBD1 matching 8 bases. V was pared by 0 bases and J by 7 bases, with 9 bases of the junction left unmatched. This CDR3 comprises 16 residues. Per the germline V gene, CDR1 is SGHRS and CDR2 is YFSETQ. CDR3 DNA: TGCGCCAGCAGCTTGGGGGGGCAGGGGGCTGAGCAGCCCCAGCATTTT. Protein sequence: CASSLGGQGAEQPQHF.

This CDR3 reads CASRTSLGLAGGTDTQYF. The DNA of the CDR3 is TGTGCCAGCAGGACCAGTCTGGGACTAGCGGGGGGCACAGATACGCAGTATTTT. The chain links TRBV2 to TRBJ2-3, with 14 bases aligning to TRBD2. Looked up from germline, CDR1 is SNHLY and CDR2 is FYNNEI. The CDR3 has 18 amino acids. Losses at the gene ends were 6 bases for V and 1 base for J; bases not matched to a gene: 9.

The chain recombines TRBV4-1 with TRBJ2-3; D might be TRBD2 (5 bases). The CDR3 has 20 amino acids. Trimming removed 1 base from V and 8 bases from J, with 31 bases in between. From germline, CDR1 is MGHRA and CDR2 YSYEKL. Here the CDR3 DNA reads TGCGCCAGCAGCCAAGTTCAAGCTTTCAGTGAAGTGCGGGCCGGGTTTACGCAGTATTTT. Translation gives CASSQVQAFSEVRAGFTQYF.

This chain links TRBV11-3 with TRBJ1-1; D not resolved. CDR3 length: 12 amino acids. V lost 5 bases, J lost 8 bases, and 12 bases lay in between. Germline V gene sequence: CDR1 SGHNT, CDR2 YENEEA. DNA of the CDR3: TGTGCCAGCAGCCCCGCCCGAGAGGAAGCTTTCTTT. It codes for CASSPAREEAFF.